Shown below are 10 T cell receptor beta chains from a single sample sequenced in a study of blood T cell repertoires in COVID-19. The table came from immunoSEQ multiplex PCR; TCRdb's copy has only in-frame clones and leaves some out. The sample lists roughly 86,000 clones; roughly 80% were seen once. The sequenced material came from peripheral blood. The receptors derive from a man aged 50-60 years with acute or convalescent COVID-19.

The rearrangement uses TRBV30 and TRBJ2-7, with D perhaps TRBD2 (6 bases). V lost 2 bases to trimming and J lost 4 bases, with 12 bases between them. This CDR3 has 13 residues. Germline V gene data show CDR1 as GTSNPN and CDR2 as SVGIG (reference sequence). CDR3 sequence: CAWSSGLAYEQYF. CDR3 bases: TGTGCCTGGAGTTCGGGACTGGCGTACGAGCAGTACTTC.

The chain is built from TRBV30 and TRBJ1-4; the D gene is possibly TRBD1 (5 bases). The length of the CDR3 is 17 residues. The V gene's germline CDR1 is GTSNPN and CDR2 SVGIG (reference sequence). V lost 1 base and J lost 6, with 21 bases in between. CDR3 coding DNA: TGTGCCTGGAGTGAATTCTATGGGGCGACTCGATATGAAAAACTGTTTTTT. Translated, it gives CAWSEFYGATRYEKLFF.

CDR3 protein: CASSLQGNSPLHF. The DNA of the CDR3 is TGCGCCAGCAGCCTACAGGGAAATTCACCCCTCCACTTT. V is TRBV5-1 and J is TRBJ1-6, with TRBD1 as a possible D gene (6 bases). Germline-derived CDR1 and CDR2 are SGHRS and YFSETQ. Trimming cost V 4 bases and J 7 bases, with 9 bases left between them. This CDR3 has 13 residues.

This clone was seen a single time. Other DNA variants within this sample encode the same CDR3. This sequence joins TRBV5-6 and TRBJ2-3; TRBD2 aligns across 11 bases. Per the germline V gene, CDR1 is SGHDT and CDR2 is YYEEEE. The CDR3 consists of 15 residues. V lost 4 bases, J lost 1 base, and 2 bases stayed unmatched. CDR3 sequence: CASSLLAGGTDTQYF. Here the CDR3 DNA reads TGTGCCAGCAGCCTACTAGCGGGGGGCACAGATACGCAGTATTTT.

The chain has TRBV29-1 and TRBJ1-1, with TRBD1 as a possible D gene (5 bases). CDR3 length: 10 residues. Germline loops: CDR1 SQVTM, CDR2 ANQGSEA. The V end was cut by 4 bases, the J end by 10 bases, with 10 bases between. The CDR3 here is CSVVRGIAFF. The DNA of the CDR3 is TGCAGCGTTGTACGGGGGATAGCTTTCTTT.

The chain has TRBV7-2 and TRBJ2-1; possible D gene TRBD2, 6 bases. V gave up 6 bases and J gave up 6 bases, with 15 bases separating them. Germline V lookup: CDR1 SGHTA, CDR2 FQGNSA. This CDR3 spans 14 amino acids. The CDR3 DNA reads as TGTGCCAGCAGTCCTCTGGGGGGTGGCAATGAGCAGTTCTTC. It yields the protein CASSPLGGGNEQFF.

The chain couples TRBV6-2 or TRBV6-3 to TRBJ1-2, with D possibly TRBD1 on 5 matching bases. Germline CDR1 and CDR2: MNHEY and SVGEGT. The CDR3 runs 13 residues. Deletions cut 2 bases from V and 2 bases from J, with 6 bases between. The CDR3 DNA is TGTGCCAGCAGTTACGACAGAAACTATGGCTACACCTTC. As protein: CASSYDRNYGYTF.

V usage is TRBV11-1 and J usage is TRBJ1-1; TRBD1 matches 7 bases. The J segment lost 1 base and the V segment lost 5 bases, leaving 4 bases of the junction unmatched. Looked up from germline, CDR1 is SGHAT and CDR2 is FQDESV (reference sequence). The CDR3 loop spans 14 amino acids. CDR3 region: CASSPRQGNTEAFF. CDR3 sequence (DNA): TGTGCCAGCAGCCCCCGACAGGGGAACACTGAAGCTTTCTTT.

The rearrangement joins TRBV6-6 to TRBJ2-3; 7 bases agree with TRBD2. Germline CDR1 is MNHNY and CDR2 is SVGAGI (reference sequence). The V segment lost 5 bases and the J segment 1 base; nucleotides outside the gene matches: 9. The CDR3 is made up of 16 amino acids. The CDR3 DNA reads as TGTGCCAGCAGTAAAGGGACTAACCCACGCACAGATACGCAGTATTTT. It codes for CASSKGTNPRTDTQYF.

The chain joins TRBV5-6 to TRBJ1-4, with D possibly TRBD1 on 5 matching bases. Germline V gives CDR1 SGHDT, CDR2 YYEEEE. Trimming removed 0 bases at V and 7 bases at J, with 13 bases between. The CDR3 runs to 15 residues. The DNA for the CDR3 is TGTGCCAGCAGCTTGGGAAACGCCGGGGGTGAAAAACTGTTTTTT. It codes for CASSLGNAGGEKLFF. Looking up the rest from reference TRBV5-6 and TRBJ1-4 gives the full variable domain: DAGVTQSPTHLIKTRGQQVTLRCSPKSGHDTVSWYQQALGQGPQFIFQYYEEEERQRGNFPDRFSGHQFPNYSSELNVNALLLGDSALYLCASSLGNAGGEKLFFGSGTQLSVL.